This TCR beta chain was identified in a study of blood T cell repertoires in COVID-19. Overall study context: The United States, Italy and Spain supplied acute and convalescent COVID-19 samples. Sample material is recorded as cDNA or gDNA derived from T cells, B-cell-depleted T cells, or PBMCs.

V was pared by 0 bases and J by 9 bases, with 15 bases between. There are 14 residues in the CDR3. Germline-derived CDR1 and CDR2 are LGHDT and YNNKEL (reference sequence). How the authors handled the data: Estimation of nucleated cell counts relied on the amplification of reference gene primers. Profiling relied on immunoSEQ multiplex PCR, and the TCRdb table lists in-frame clones only, not all of them. The D gene and trimming were derived from the DNA, and the V and J assignments and clone size from that table. The sample has some 42,000 clones, roughly 88% seen once. This clone was seen a single time.

Sequences were obtained from peripheral blood. The chain links TRBV3-1 (or the pseudogene TRBV3-2) to TRBJ2-7; possibly TRBD2 for D (6 bases). The origin of this receptor is a human donor in a cohort sampled during active COVID-19. CDR3 protein: CASSQDSASVRQYF. The CDR3 DNA is TGTGCCAGCAGCCAAGATTCGGCTAGCGTACGGCAGTACTTC.